This entry describes one TCR beta chain. Germline V gene sequence: CDR1 LGHDT, CDR2 YNNKEL (reference sequence). The germline V and J ends were trimmed by 1 base and 7 bases, with 10 bases remaining between them. CDR3 length: 14 residues. Sequenced by immunoSEQ multiplex PCR; TCRdb stores in-frame clones only, minus some. This repertoire shows almost 55,000 clones, around four fifths found once; its top ten account for about 2.6%. These data belong to a study of blood T cell repertoires in COVID-19. The sequence came from a man aged 45 to 65 with acute or convalescent COVID-19. The V call is TRBV3-1 (or the pseudogene TRBV3-2), the J call TRBJ2-2, with a tentative D call TRBD2 (5 bases). Sequencing input: peripheral blood. The CDR3 here is CASSQARGVGELFF. DNA of the CDR3: TGTGCCAGCAGCCAAGCCCGGGGTGTCGGGGAGCTGTTTTTT.